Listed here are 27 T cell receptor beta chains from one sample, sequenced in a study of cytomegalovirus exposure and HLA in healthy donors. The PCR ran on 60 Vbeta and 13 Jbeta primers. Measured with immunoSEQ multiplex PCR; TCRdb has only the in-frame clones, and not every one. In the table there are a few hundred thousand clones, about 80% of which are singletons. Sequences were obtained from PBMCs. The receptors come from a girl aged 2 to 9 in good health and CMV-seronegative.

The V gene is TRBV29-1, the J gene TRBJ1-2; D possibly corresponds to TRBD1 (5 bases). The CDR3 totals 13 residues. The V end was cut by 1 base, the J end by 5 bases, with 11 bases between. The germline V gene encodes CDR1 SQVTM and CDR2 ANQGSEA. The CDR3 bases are TGCAGCGTTGAAGCTTCCAGGGAATATGGCTACACCTTC. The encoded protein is CSVEASREYGYTF.

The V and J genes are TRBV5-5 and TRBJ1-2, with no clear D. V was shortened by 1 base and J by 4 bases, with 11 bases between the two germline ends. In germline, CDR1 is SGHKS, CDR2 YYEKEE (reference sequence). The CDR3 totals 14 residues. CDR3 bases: TGTGCCAGCAGCTTGACGGACGGGATCTATGGCTACACCTTC. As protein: CASSLTDGIYGYTF. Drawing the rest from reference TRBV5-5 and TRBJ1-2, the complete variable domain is DAGVTQSPTHLIKTRGQQVTLRCSPISGHKSVSWYQQVLGQGPQFIFQYYEKEERGRGNFPDRFSARQFPNYSSELNVNALLLGDSALYLCASSLTDGIYGYTFGSGTRLTVV.

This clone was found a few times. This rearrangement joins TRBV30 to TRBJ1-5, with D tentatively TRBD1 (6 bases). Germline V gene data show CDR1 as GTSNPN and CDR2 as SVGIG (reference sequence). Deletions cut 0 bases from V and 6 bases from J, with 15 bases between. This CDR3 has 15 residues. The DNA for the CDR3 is TGTGCCTGGAGTGTACGAAACAGGGCTGGTCAGCCCCAGCATTTT. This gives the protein CAWSVRNRAGQPQHF.

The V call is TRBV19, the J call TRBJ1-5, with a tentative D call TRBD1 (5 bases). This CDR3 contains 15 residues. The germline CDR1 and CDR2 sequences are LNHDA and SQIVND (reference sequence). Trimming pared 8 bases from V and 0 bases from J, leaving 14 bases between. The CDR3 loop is CASGAYSYSNQPQHF. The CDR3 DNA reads TGTGCCAGTGGGGCTTATAGCTATAGCAATCAGCCCCAGCATTTT.

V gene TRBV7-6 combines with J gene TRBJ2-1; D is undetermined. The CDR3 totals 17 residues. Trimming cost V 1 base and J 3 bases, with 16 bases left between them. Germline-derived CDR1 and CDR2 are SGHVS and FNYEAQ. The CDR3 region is CASSLGPVGSNYNEQFF. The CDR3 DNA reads TGTGCCAGCAGCTTAGGGCCCGTGGGCAGCAACTACAATGAGCAGTTCTTC.

CDR3 nucleotides: TGCGCCAGCAGGCTCCCGGGCGGGCTAGCGGGGGTGAATGAGCAGTTCTTC. Encoded protein: CASRLPGGLAGVNEQFF. The chain couples TRBV5-1 to TRBJ2-1, with 10 bases matching TRBD2. V shed 5 bases, J shed 7 bases, and the junction held 15 bases outside the gene matches. Germline V gene data show CDR1 as SGHRS and CDR2 as YFSETQ. This CDR3 has 17 residues.

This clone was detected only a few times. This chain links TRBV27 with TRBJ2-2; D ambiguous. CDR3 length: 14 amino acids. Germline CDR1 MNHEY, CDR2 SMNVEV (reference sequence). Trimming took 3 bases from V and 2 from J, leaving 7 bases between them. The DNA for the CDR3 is TGTGCCAGCAGTTTTGATACTAACACCGGGGAGCTGTTTTTT. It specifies CASSFDTNTGELFF.

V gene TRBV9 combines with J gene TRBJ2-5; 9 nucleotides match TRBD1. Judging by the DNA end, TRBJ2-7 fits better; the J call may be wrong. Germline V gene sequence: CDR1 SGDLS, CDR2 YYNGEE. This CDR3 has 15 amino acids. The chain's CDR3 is CASSVGDRASYEQYF. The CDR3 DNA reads TGTGCCAGCAGCGTCGGGGACAGGGCTTCCTACGAGCAGTACTTC.

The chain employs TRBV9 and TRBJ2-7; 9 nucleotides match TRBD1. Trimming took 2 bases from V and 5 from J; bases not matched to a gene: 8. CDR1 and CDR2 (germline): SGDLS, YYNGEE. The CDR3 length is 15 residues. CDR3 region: CASSVGQGTFNEQYF. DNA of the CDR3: TGTGCCAGCAGCGTGGGACAGGGTACTTTCAACGAGCAGTACTTC.

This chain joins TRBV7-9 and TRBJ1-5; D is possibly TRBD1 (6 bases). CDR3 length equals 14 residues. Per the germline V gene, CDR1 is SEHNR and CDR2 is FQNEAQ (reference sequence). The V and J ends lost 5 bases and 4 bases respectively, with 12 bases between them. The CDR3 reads CASSDGQLNQPQHF. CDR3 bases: TGTGCCAGCAGCGACGGACAGCTTAATCAGCCCCAGCATTTT.

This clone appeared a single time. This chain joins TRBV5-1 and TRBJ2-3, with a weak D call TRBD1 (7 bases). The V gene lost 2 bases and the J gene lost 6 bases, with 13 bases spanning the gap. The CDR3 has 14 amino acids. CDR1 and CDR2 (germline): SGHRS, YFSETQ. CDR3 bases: TGCGCCAGCAGCTTAGGACAGGAGGGCGATACGCAGTATTTT. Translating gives CASSLGQEGDTQYF. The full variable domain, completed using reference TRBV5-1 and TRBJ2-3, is KAGVTQTPRYLIKTRGQQVTLSCSPISGHRSVSWYQQTPGQGLQFLFEYFSETQRNKGNFPGRFSGRQFSNSRSEMNVSTLELGDSALYLCASSLGQEGDTQYFGPGTRLTVL.

CDR3 sequence (DNA): TGTGCCAGCAGTTCCAATGGGGCAGGGGGCCGAACTGAAGCTTTCTTT. Residues: CASSSNGAGGRTEAFF. This sequence joins TRBV28 and TRBJ1-1, with 8 bases identical to TRBD1. This CDR3 comprises 16 residues. From germline, CDR1 is MDHEN and CDR2 SYDVKM. The V gene end was trimmed by 4 bases and the J gene end by 5 bases; junction bases not matched to a gene: 12.

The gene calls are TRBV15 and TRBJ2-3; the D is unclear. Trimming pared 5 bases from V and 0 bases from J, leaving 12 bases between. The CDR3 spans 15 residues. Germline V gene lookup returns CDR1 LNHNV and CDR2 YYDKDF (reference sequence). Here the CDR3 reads CATSDVAPSTDTQYF. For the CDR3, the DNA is TGTGCCACCAGCGACGTAGCTCCTAGCACAGATACGCAGTATTTT.

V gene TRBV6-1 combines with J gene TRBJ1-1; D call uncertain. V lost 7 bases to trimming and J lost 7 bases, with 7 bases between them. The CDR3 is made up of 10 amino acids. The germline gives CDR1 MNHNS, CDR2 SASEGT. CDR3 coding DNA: TGTGCCAGCATTAGGAGTGAAGCTTTCTTT. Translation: CASIRSEAFF.

As DNA, the CDR3 is TGTGCCAGCAGCGCAGGGGTTGGGGGCACAGATACGCAGTATTTT. It codes for CASSAGVGGTDTQYF. V and J are TRBV9 and TRBJ2-3; maybe TRBD1 (6 bases). With 3 bases removed from V and 1 base from J, the gap between germline ends came to 12 bases. Germline V gene sequence: CDR1 SGDLS, CDR2 YYNGEE. CDR3 size: 15 residues.

The CDR3 DNA is TGCGCCAGCAGCCAAGTCAATAGCAATCAGCCCCAGCATTTT. Amino acid sequence: CASSQVNSNQPQHF. The chain has TRBV4-1 and TRBJ1-5; D is ambiguous. The CDR3 spans 14 residues. The V end lost 1 base, the J end lost 0 bases, and 4 bases lay between the germline ends. Germline CDR1 MGHRA, CDR2 YSYEKL.

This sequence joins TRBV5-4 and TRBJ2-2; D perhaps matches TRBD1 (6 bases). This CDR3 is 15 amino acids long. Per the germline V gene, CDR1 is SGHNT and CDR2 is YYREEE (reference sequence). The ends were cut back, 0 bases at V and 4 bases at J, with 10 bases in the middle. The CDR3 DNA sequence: TGTGCCAGCAGCTTGGGGGGGCGAGGCACCGGGGAGCTGTTTTTT. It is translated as CASSLGGRGTGELFF.

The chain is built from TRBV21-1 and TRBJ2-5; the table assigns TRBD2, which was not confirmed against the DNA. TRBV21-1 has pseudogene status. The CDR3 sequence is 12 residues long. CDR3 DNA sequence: TGTGCCAGCATTCCCTTAGCGGGAGGTCACTACTTC. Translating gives CASIPLAGGHYF.

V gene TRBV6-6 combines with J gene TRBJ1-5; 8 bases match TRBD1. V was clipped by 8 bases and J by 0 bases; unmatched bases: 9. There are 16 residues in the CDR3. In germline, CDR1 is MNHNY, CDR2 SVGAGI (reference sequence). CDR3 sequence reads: CASDRGSLYSNQPQHF. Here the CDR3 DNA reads TGTGCCAGCGACAGGGGCTCACTGTATAGCAATCAGCCCCAGCATTTT.

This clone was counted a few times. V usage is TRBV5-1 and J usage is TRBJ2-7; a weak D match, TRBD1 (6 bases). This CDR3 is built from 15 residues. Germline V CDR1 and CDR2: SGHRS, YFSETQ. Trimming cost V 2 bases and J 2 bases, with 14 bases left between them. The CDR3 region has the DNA TGCGCCAGCAGCTTAACAGGGACGAGCACCTACGAGCAGTACTTC. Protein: CASSLTGTSTYEQYF.

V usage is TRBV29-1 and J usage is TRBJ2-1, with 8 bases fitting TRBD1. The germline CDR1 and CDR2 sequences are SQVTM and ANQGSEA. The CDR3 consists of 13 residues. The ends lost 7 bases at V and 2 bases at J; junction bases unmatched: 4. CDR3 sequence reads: CSARDRPYNEQFF. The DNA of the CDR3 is TGCAGCGCCCGGGACAGGCCCTACAATGAGCAGTTCTTC.

In DNA form, the CDR3 reads TGTGCCAGGTCGAGCCCGGGACAGGGGACCTACTACACCTTC. Protein sequence: CARSSPGQGTYYTF. This chain uses TRBV2 with TRBJ1-2; 10 bases align to TRBD1. This CDR3 comprises 14 residues. Germline lookup yields CDR1 SNHLY and CDR2 FYNNEI. The V segment lost 9 bases and the J segment 10 bases; nucleotides outside the gene matches: 14. The variable domain in full, with the rest retrieved from reference TRBV2 and TRBJ1-2, is EPEVTQTPSHQVTQMGQEVILRCVPISNHLYFYWYRQILGQKVEFLVSFYNNEISEKSEIFDDQFSVERPDGSNFTLKIRSTKLEDSAMYFCARSSPGQGTYYTFGSGTRLTVV.

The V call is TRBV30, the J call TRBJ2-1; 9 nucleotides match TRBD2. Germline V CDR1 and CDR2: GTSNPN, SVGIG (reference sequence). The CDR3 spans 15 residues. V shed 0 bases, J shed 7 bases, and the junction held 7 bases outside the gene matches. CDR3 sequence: CAWSVIAGDGNEQFF. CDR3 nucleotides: TGTGCCTGGAGTGTAATAGCGGGAGACGGGAATGAGCAGTTCTTC.

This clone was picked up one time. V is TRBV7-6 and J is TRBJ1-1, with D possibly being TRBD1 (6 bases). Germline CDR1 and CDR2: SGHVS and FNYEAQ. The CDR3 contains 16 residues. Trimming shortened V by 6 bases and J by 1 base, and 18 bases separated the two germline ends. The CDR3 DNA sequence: TGTGCCAGCAGTCTTGTACAGGGTTCAGGGAACACTGAAGCTTTCTTT. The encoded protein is CASSLVQGSGNTEAFF. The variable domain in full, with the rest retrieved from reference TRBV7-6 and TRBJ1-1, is GAGVSQSPRYKVTKRGQDVALRCDPISGHVSLYWYRQALGQGPEFLTYFNYEAQQDKSGLPNDRFSAERPEGSISTLTIQRTEQRDSAMYRCASSLVQGSGNTEAFFGQGTRLTVV.

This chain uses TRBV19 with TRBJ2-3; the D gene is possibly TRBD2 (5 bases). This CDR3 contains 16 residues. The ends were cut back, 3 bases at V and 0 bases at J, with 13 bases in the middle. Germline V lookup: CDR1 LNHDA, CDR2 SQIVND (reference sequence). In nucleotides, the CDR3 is TGTGCCAGTAGTATCGGGCGGCGGGCTAGCACAGATACGCAGTATTTT. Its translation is CASSIGRRASTDTQYF.

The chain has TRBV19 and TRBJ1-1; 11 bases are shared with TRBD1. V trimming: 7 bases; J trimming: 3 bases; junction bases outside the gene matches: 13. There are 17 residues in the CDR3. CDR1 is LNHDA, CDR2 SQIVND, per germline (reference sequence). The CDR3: CASTWWTGGWEDTEAFF. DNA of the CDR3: TGTGCCAGTACCTGGTGGACAGGGGGCTGGGAGGACACTGAAGCTTTCTTT.

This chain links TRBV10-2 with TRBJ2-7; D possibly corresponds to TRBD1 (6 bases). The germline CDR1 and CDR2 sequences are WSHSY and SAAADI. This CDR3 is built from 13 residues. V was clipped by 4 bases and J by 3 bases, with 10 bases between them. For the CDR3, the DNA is TGCGCCAGCAGTGGTATAGGGGGCTACGAGCAGTACTTC. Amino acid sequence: CASSGIGGYEQYF.